One sample yielded the 27 T cell receptor beta chains listed below, sequenced in a study of technical replicates of blood from a few donors. The repertoire was sequenced with immunoSEQ multiplex PCR; TCRdb's copy has only in-frame clones and lacks some. The table lists under 85,000 clones, 90% to 95% of them singletons. The source material was T cells isolated from PBMCs. Receptor source: a human donor in good health.

V and J are TRBV6-1 and TRBJ2-1; TRBD2 matches at 8 bases. The ends lost 3 bases at V and 4 bases at J; junction bases unmatched: 8. CDR1 and CDR2 (germline): MNHNS, SASEGT. This CDR3 is built from 16 residues. The CDR3 coding sequence is TGTGCCAGCAGTGACCCGACTAGCGTTGGGTACAATGAGCAGTTCTTC. This encodes CASSDPTSVGYNEQFF.

J is TRBJ1-1 and V is TRBV30; unclear D gene. This CDR3 has 14 residues. V dropped 0 bases and J dropped 4 bases, with 12 bases sitting between them. The germline CDR1 and CDR2 sequences are GTSNPN and SVGIG (reference sequence). In DNA form, the CDR3 reads TGTGCCTGGAGTGTAGGCCTGGGCCCCACTGAAGCTTTCTTT. Translated, it gives CAWSVGLGPTEAFF.

This clone appeared once. The chain combines TRBV7-8 with TRBJ2-5; 12 bases fit TRBD1. With 6 bases clipped from V and 5 bases from J, the junction kept 7 bases outside the gene matches. The V gene's germline CDR1 is SGHVS and CDR2 FQNEAQ. This CDR3 spans 15 amino acids. The CDR3 spells CASRWGTGGAETQYF. The CDR3 nucleotides are TGTGCCAGCAGATGGGGGACAGGGGGCGCGGAGACCCAGTACTTC.

The J gene is TRBJ2-3, the V gene TRBV7-9; D remains unclear. Trimming removed 5 bases from V and 0 bases from J, with 9 bases in between. The CDR3 runs to 14 residues. Germline CDR1 and CDR2: SEHNR and FQNEAQ (reference sequence). The CDR3 is CASSEWSSTDTQYF. DNA of the CDR3: TGTGCCAGCAGCGAGTGGTCTAGCACAGATACGCAGTATTTT.

V is TRBV4-1 and J is TRBJ1-5; no clear D. V lost 0 bases, J lost 7 bases, and 13 bases lay in between. Germline CDR1 MGHRA, CDR2 YSYEKL. The CDR3 consists of 15 residues. CDR3 coding DNA: TGCGCCAGCAGCCAAGAATCAGTAGTCGGGCAGCCCCAGCATTTT. The encoded protein is CASSQESVVGQPQHF.

CDR3 sequence reads: CASSTGQGRHQPQHF. The CDR3, as DNA: TGTGCCAGTAGTACCGGACAGGGCAGGCATCAGCCCCAGCATTTT. The V gene is TRBV19, the J gene TRBJ1-5, with TRBD1 identical over 8 bases. Germline V gives CDR1 LNHDA, CDR2 SQIVND (reference sequence). The junction had 7 bases not matched to a gene; V was cut back by 4 bases and J by 5 bases. The CDR3 has 15 amino acids.

The CDR3 sequence is CASSWGGGSSYNEQFF. The CDR3 DNA reads TGTGCCAGCAGCTGGGGCGGGGGGTCCTCCTACAATGAGCAGTTCTTC. This rearrangement joins TRBV5-4 to TRBJ2-1, with TRBD2 matching 8 bases. V lost 3 bases and J lost 0; bases outside the gene matches: 5. The CDR3 is 16 residues long. CDR1 is SGHNT, CDR2 YYREEE, per germline (reference sequence).

This chain uses TRBV11-3 with TRBJ2-7; D unresolved. Germline CDR1 is SGHNT and CDR2 is YENEEA. The CDR3 runs to 17 residues. V was pared by 4 bases and J by 3 bases, with 22 bases between. The DNA for the CDR3 is TGTGCCAGCAGCTACCAAATCGTGCCCCGGTCTCTCTACGAGCAGTACTTC. Its protein product is CASSYQIVPRSLYEQYF.

The sample holds a few counts of this clone. V is TRBV18 and J is TRBJ1-1; the D gene is possibly TRBD1 (5 bases). Germline CDR1 and CDR2: KGHSH and LQKENI. The V end was cut by 6 bases, the J end by 6 bases, with 14 bases between. This CDR3 has 13 residues. In DNA, the CDR3 is TGTGCCAGCTCGAACGCAGGGTCCCCTGAAGCTTTCTTT. Residues: CASSNAGSPEAFF.

This chain joins TRBV18 and TRBJ2-5; D is unclear. The germline V gene has CDR1 KGHSH and CDR2 LQKENI. The germline V and J ends were trimmed by 3 bases and 5 bases, with 13 bases remaining between them. The CDR3 has 14 amino acids. CDR3 protein: CASSPDAARETQYF. As DNA, the CDR3 is TGTGCCAGCTCACCTGATGCGGCTCGGGAGACCCAGTACTTC.

J is TRBJ1-3 and V is TRBV5-4; 10 nucleotides agree with TRBD1. V shed 2 bases, J shed 4 bases, and the junction held 3 bases outside the gene matches. This CDR3 is 15 amino acids long. Germline values: CDR1 SGHNT, CDR2 YYREEE (reference sequence). The CDR3 bases are TGTGCCAGCAGCTTCGGACAGGGGGTAGGAAACACCATATATTTT. Protein product: CASSFGQGVGNTIYF.

V and J are TRBV5-1 and TRBJ1-1, with 9 bases fitting TRBD1. The trim removed 5 bases at V and 4 bases at J, leaving 0 bases unmatched. The CDR3 is 12 amino acids. Looked up from germline, CDR1 is SGHRS and CDR2 is YFSETQ. The CDR3 protein is CASRTGGTEAFF. Written as DNA, the CDR3 is TGCGCCAGCAGGACAGGGGGCACTGAAGCTTTCTTT. Full variable domain (missing parts from reference TRBV5-1 and TRBJ1-1): KAGVTQTPRYLIKTRGQQVTLSCSPISGHRSVSWYQQTPGQGLQFLFEYFSETQRNKGNFPGRFSGRQFSNSRSEMNVSTLELGDSALYLCASRTGGTEAFFGQGTRLTVV.

This chain uses TRBV11-2 with TRBJ2-2; 7 bases map to TRBD1. Germline trimming cut 6 bases from V and 2 bases from J; bases unmatched to any gene: 9. This CDR3 spans 16 amino acids. The germline gives CDR1 SGHAT, CDR2 FQNNGV. DNA for the CDR3: TGTGCCAGCAGATCCATCCGGGACAGAAACACCGGGGAGCTGTTTTTT. This gives the protein CASRSIRDRNTGELFF. The complete variable domain, with remaining parts taken from reference TRBV11-2 and TRBJ2-2, reads EAGVAQSPRYKIIEKRQSVAFWCNPISGHATLYWYQQILGQGPKLLIQFQNNGVVDDSQLPKDRFSAERLKGVDSTLKIQPAKLEDSAVYLCASRSIRDRNTGELFFGEGSRLTVL.

This clone has just one count. V is TRBV4-2 and J is TRBJ2-3; perhaps TRBD2 as D (5 bases). This CDR3 is built from 14 residues. V lost 0 bases, J lost 4 bases, and 8 bases lay in between. The germline V gene has CDR1 LGHNA and CDR2 YNFKEQ. The CDR3 is CASSQDQRADTQYF. CDR3 sequence (DNA): TGTGCCAGCAGCCAAGATCAGAGGGCAGATACGCAGTATTTT.

The V call is TRBV2, the J call TRBJ2-5; D remains unclear. The V gene's germline CDR1 is SNHLY and CDR2 FYNNEI. CDR3 length: 13 amino acids. V was cut by 2 bases and J by 2 bases, with 6 bases left in between. The CDR3 nucleotides are TGTGCCAGCAGTGAACAGGCACAAGAGACCCAGTACTTC. Its translation: CASSEQAQETQYF.

The rearrangement links TRBV6-5 to TRBJ1-6; D is possibly TRBD1 (5 bases). Germline CDR1 and CDR2: MNHEY and SVGAGI. Trimming stripped 8 bases from V and 7 bases from J, with 12 bases between. The CDR3 is made up of 13 amino acids. CDR3 bases: TGTGCCAGCCGACAGCAAGTAAATTCACCCCTCCACTTT. This codes for CASRQQVNSPLHF.

The chain couples TRBV19 to TRBJ2-2; the match to TRBD1 covers 10 bases. Looked up from germline, CDR1 is LNHDA and CDR2 is SQIVND (reference sequence). With V trimmed by 3 bases and J by 3 bases, 22 bases remained unmatched. The CDR3 spans 22 residues. The CDR3 protein is CASSIPYTTGTGAGGDTGELFF. For the CDR3, the DNA is TGTGCCAGTAGTATTCCATATACAACCGGGACAGGGGCTGGGGGGGACACCGGGGAGCTGTTTTTT.

This clone has only a few counts. The chain joins TRBV14 to TRBJ2-7, with TRBD2 matching 10 bases. Germline CDR1 and CDR2: SGHDN and FVKESK. The CDR3 runs 15 residues. The V and J ends lost 2 bases and 10 bases, in that order; junction bases with no gene match: 11. The CDR3 reads CASSQTASGRLDQYF. The CDR3 DNA reads as TGTGCCAGCAGCCAAACGGCTAGCGGGAGATTAGACCAGTACTTC.

This clone was counted a few times. The chain carries TRBV28 and TRBJ2-7; D possibly corresponds to TRBD2 (6 bases). The CDR3 is 15 amino acids. Germline CDR1 MDHEN, CDR2 SYDVKM. The V and J ends lost 7 bases and 4 bases respectively, with 20 bases between them. As DNA, the CDR3 is TGTGCCAGCACAAAGGGACTCCCCGTTATATACGAGCAGTACTTC. Translated: CASTKGLPVIYEQYF.

The chain couples TRBV11-1 to TRBJ2-7, with TRBD2 identical over 9 bases. Germline CDR1 and CDR2: SGHAT and FQDESV (reference sequence). The CDR3 totals 15 residues. The ends lost 3 bases at V and 7 bases at J; junction bases unmatched: 10. DNA of the CDR3: TGTGCCAGCAGCTTCTTAGCGGGAGAAGGAGGGGAGCAGTACTTC. Amino acids: CASSFLAGEGGEQYF.

This rearrangement joins TRBV5-1 to TRBJ1-2; 7 bases agree with TRBD1. The CDR3 covers 13 residues. The germline V gene encodes CDR1 SGHRS and CDR2 YFSETQ. V lost 5 bases to trimming and J lost 8 bases; unmatched junction nucleotides: 9. The CDR3 DNA follows: TGCGCCAGCAGGACTACAGGGGCCGGCGGCTACACCTTC. Protein: CASRTTGAGGYTF.

The chain joins TRBV5-1 to TRBJ1-4, with no clear D. The germline gives CDR1 SGHRS, CDR2 YFSETQ. V shed 0 bases and J shed 4 bases, with 7 bases lying between them. This CDR3 region has 14 residues. CDR3 in amino acids: CASSLGAGNEKLFF. In nucleotides, the CDR3 is TGCGCCAGCAGCTTGGGTGCCGGTAATGAAAAACTGTTTTTT.

The chain is built from TRBV14 and TRBJ2-5, with TRBD2 matching over 11 bases. J lost 5 bases, V lost 1 base, and 12 bases had no gene match. The CDR3 runs 18 residues. Germline CDR1 and CDR2: SGHDN and FVKESK. This CDR3 reads CASSQASRWTSGFETQYF. The CDR3 DNA reads TGTGCCAGCAGCCAAGCATCCCGTTGGACTAGCGGGTTTGAGACCCAGTACTTC.

The chain recombines TRBV6-5 with TRBJ2-5, with D possibly being TRBD2 (7 bases). Germline values: CDR1 MNHEY, CDR2 SVGAGI. The CDR3 spans 14 residues. V dropped 4 bases and J dropped 3 bases, with 12 bases sitting between them. The CDR3 is CASSFGGLEETQYF. The CDR3 bases are TGTGCCAGCAGTTTCGGGGGGCTCGAAGAGACCCAGTACTTC.

The chain links TRBV7-8 to TRBJ1-2, with D possibly TRBD1 on 6 matching bases. V was trimmed by 5 bases and J by 0 bases, leaving 10 bases between them. The germline CDR1 and CDR2 sequences are SGHVS and FQNEAQ. This CDR3 has 14 residues. DNA of the CDR3: TGTGCCAGCAGCCCGACAGGCTCTAACTATGGCTACACCTTC. It specifies CASSPTGSNYGYTF.

The genes are TRBV27 and TRBJ1-2; D perhaps matches TRBD1 (6 bases). CDR1 and CDR2 (germline): MNHEY, SMNVEV (reference sequence). This CDR3 has 17 amino acids. The V gene lost 0 bases and the J gene lost 7 bases, with 21 bases spanning the gap. The CDR3, as DNA: TGTGCCAGCAGTTTATCAAATCCGGGACATACTATAAGTGGCTACACCTTC. It yields the protein CASSLSNPGHTISGYTF.

The chain has TRBV27 and TRBJ2-7; 9 nucleotides align to TRBD2. Germline V gene sequence: CDR1 MNHEY, CDR2 SMNVEV (reference sequence). The CDR3 has 16 residues. V lost 4 bases to trimming and J lost 5 bases; unmatched junction nucleotides: 12. CDR3 nucleotide sequence: TGTGCCAGCAGTTCATTTCCCCAGCGGGGGGCCCACGAGCAGTACTTC. It specifies CASSSFPQRGAHEQYF.